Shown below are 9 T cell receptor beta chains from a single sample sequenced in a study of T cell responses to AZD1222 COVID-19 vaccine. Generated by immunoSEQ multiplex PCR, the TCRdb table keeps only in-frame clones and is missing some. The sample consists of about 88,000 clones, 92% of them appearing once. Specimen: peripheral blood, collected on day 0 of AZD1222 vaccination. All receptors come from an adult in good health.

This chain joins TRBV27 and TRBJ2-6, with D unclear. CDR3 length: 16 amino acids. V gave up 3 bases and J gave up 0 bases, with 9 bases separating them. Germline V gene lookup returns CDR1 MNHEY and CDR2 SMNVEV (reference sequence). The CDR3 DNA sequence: TGTGCCAGCAGTTTTATCCCCTCCTCTGGGGCCAACGTCCTGACTTTC. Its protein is CASSFIPSSGANVLTF.

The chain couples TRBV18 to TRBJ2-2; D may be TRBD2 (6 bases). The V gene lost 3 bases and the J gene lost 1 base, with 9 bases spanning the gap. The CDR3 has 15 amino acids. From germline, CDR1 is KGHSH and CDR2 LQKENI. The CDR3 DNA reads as TGTGCCAGCTCACCCGTGGGAGGGAACACCGGGGAGCTGTTTTTT. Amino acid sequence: CASSPVGGNTGELFF.

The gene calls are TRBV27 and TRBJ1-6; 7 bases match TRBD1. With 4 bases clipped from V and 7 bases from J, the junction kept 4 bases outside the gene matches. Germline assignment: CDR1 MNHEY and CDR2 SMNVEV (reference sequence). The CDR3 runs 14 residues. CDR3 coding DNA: TGTGCCAGCAGTTCCCCACAGGGGAATTCACCCCTCCACTTT. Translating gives CASSSPQGNSPLHF.

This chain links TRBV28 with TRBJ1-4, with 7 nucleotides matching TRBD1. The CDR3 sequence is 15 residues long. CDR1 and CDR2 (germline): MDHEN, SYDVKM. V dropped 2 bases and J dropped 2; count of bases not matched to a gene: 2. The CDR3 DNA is TGTGCCAGCAGTTTACCGGGACAGACTAATGAAAAACTGTTTTTT. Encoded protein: CASSLPGQTNEKLFF. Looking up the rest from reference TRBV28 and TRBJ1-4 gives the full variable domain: DVKVTQSSRYLVKRTGEKVFLECVQDMDHENMFWYRQDPGLGLRLIYFSYDVKMKEKGDIPEGYSVSREKKERFSLILESASTNQTSMYLCASSLPGQTNEKLFFGSGTQLSVL.

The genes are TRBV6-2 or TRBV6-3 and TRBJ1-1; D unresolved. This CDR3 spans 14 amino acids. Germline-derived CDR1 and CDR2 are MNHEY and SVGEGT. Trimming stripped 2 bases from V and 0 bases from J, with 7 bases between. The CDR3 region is CASSYDDLNTEAFF. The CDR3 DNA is TGTGCCAGCAGTTACGACGACCTGAACACTGAAGCTTTCTTT.

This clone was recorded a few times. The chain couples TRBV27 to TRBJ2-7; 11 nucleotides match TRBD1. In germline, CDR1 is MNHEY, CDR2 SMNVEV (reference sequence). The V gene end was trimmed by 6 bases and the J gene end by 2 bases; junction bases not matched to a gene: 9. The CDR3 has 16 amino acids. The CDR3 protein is CASRPGQGANTYEQYF. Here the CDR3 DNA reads TGTGCCAGCAGACCCGGACAGGGGGCAAACACCTACGAGCAGTACTTC.

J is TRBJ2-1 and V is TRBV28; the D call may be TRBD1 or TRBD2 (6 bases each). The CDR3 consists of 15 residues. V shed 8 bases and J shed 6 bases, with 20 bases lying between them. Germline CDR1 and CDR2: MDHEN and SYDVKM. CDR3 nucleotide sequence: TGTGCCAGCTCGGGAGCAGGGGCCAGTAGCAATGAGCAGTTCTTC. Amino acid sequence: CASSGAGASSNEQFF. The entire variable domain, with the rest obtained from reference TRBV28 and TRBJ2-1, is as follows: DVKVTQSSRYLVKRTGEKVFLECVQDMDHENMFWYRQDPGLGLRLIYFSYDVKMKEKGDIPEGYSVSREKKERFSLILESASTNQTSMYLCASSGAGASSNEQFFGPGTRLTVL.

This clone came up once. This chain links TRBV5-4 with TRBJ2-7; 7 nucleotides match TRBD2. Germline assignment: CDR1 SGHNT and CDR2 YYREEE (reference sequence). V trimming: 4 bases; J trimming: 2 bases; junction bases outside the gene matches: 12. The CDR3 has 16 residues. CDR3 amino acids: CASSPSVAGVTYEQYF. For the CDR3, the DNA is TGTGCCAGCAGCCCAAGTGTGGCGGGAGTTACCTACGAGCAGTACTTC.

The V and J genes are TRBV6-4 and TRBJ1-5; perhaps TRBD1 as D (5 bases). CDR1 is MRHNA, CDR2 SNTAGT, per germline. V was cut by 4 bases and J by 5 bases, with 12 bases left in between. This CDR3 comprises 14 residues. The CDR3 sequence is CASSVDGGDQPQHF. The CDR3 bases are TGTGCCAGCAGTGTCGACGGGGGAGATCAGCCCCAGCATTTT.